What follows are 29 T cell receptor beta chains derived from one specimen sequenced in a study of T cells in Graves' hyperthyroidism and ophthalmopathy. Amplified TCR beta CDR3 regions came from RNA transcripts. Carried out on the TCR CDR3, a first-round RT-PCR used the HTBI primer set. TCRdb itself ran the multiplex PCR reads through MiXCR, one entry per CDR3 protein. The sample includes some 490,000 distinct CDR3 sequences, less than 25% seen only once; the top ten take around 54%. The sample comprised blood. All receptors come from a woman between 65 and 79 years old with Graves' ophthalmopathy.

The CDR3 spells CASSADNPYQPQHF. The CDR3 DNA reads as TGTGCCAGCAGCGCCGACAACCCCTATCAGCCCCAGCATTTT. The rearrangement links TRBV7-8 to TRBJ1-5; D is ambiguous. Per germline, CDR1 SGHVS and CDR2 FQNEAQ. The CDR3 spans 14 residues. With 5 bases removed from V and 5 bases from J, the gap between germline ends came to 13 bases.

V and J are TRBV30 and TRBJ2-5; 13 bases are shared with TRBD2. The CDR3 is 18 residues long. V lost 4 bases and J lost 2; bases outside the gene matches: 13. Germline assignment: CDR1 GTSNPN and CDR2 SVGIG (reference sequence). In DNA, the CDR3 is TGTGCCTGGACTAAAGTACTAGCGGGAGGGCTACATCAAGAGACCCAGTACTTC. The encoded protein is CAWTKVLAGGLHQETQYF.

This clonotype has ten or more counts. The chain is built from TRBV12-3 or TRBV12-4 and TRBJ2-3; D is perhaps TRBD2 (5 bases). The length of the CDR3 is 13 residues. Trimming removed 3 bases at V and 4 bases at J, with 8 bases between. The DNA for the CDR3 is TGTGCCAGCAGTTTGTGGGAGTCAGATACGCAGTATTTT. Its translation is CASSLWESDTQYF.

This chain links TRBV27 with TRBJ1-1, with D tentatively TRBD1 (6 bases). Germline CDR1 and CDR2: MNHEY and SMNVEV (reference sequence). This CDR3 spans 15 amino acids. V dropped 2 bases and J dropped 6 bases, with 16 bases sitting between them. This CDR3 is CASSLTPGGLSEAFF. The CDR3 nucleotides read TGTGCCAGCAGTTTAACCCCTGGGGGCTTATCTGAAGCTTTCTTT.

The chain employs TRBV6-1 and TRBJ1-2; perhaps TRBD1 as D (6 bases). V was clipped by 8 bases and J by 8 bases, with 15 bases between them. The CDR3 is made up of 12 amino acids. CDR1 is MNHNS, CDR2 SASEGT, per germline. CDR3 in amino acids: CASGGAGYGYTF. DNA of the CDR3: TGTGCCAGCGGGGGGGCCGGGTACGGCTACACCTTC.

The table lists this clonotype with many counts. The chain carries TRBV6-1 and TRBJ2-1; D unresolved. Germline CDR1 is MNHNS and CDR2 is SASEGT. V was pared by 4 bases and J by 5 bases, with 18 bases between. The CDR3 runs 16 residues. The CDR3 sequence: CASSVRRLEGDNEQFF. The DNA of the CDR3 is TGTGCCAGCAGTGTGAGGCGTCTAGAAGGTGACAATGAGCAGTTCTTC.

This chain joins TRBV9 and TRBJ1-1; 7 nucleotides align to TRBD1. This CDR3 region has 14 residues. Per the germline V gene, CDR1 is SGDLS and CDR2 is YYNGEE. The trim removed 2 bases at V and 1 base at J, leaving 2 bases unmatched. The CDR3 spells CASSVRTGNTEAFF. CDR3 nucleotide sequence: TGTGCCAGCAGCGTTCGGACAGGGAACACTGAAGCTTTCTTT.

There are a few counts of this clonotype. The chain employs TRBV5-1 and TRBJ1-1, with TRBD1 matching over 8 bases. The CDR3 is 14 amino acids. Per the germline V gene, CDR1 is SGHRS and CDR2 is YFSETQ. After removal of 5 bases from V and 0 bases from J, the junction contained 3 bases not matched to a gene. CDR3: CASRPDRVNTEAFF. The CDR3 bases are TGCGCCAGCAGACCGGACAGGGTGAACACTGAAGCTTTCTTT.

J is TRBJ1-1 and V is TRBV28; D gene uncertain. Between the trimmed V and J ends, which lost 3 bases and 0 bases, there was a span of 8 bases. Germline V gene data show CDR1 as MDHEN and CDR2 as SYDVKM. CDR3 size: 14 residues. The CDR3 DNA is TGTGCCAGCAGTTTGGGCAGCATGAACACTGAAGCTTTCTTT. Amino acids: CASSLGSMNTEAFF.

The CDR3 DNA reads as TGTGCCAGCAGTTCATCTAGCGGATTAACAGATACGCAGTATTTT. Encoded protein: CASSSSSGLTDTQYF. The chain has TRBV28 and TRBJ2-3, with 7 bases fitting TRBD2. The CDR3 contains 15 residues. CDR1 MDHEN and CDR2 SYDVKM come from the germline V gene. With 4 bases clipped from V and 3 bases from J, the junction kept 7 bases outside the gene matches.

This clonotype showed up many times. The CDR3 DNA sequence: TGTGCCAGCAGTGAAGCGCTTCTGAGCGGAGTCTCCTACAATGAGCAGTTCTTC. Its protein product is CASSEALLSGVSYNEQFF. The chain couples TRBV2 to TRBJ2-1, with D perhaps TRBD2 (5 bases). Trimming removed 0 bases from V and 0 bases from J, with 15 bases in between. This CDR3 contains 18 residues. The germline V gene encodes CDR1 SNHLY and CDR2 FYNNEI.

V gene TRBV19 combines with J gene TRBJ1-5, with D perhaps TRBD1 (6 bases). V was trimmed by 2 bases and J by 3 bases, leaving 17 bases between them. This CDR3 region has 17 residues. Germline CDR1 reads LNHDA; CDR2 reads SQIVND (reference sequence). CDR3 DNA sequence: TGTGCCAGTAGTATATACGGGGGGGCGAACTTCAATCAGCCCCAGCATTTT. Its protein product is CASSIYGGANFNQPQHF.

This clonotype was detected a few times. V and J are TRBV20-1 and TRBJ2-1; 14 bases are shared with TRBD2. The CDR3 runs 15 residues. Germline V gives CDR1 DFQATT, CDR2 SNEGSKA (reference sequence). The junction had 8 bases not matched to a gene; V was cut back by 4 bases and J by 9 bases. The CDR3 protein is CSAIPGLAGVGEQFF. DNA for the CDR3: TGCAGTGCTATCCCGGGACTAGCGGGAGTTGGTGAGCAGTTCTTC.

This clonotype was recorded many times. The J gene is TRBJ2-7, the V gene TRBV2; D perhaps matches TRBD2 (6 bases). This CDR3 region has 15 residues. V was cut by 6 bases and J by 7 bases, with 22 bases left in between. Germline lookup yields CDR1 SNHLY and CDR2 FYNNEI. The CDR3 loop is CASRGGGGIPGEQYF. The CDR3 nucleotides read TGTGCCAGCAGGGGAGGTGGCGGGATCCCTGGGGAGCAGTACTTC.

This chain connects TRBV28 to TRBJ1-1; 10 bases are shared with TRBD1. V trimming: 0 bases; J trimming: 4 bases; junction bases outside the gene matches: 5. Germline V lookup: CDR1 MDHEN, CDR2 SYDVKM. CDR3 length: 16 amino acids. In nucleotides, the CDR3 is TGTGCCAGCAGTTTATGGGACAGGGGGAGAAGCACTGAAGCTTTCTTT. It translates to CASSLWDRGRSTEAFF.

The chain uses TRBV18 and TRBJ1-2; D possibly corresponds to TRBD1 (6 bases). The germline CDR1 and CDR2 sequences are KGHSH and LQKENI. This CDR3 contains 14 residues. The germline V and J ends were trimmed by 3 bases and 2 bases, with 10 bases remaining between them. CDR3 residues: CASSPRGENYGYTF. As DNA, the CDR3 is TGTGCCAGCTCACCCAGGGGTGAAAACTATGGCTACACCTTC.

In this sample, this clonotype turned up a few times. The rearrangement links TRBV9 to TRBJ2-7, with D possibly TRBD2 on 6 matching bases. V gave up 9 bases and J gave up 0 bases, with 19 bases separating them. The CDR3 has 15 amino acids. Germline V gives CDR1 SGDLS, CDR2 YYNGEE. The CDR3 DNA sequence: TGTGCCACTCGGGGGAAATGGGGCAGCTCCTACGAGCAGTACTTC. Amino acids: CATRGKWGSSYEQYF.

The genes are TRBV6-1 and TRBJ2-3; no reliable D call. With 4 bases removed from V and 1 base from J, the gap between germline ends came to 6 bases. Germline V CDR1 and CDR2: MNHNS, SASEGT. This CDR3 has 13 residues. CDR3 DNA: TGTGCCAGCAGTGTTCAACGCACAGATACGCAGTATTTT. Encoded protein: CASSVQRTDTQYF.

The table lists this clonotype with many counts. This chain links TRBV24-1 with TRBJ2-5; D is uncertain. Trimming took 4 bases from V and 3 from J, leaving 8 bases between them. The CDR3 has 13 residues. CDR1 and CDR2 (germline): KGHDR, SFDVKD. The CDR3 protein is CATSDGAEETQYF. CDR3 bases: TGTGCCACCAGTGACGGCGCAGAAGAGACCCAGTACTTC.

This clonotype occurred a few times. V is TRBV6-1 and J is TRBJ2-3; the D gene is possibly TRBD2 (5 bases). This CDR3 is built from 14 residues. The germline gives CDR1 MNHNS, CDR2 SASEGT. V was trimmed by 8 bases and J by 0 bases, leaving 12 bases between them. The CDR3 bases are TGTGCCAGCCGGCGGGCAGTTAGCACAGATACGCAGTATTTT. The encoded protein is CASRRAVSTDTQYF.

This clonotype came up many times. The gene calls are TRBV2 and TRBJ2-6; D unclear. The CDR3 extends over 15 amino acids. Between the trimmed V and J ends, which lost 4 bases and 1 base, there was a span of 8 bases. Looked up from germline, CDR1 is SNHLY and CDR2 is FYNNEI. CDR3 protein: CASSVSISGANVLTF. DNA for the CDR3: TGTGCCAGCAGTGTTTCGATATCTGGGGCCAACGTCCTGACTTTC.

The CDR3 sequence: CSARDFTGATTSYNEQFF. In nucleotides, the CDR3 is TGCAGTGCTAGAGATTTTACGGGGGCTACGACCTCCTACAATGAGCAGTTCTTC. The chain has TRBV20-1 and TRBJ2-1; TRBD1 or TRBD2 may be the D gene (6 bases each). The CDR3 extends over 18 amino acids. CDR1 is DFQATT, CDR2 SNEGSKA, per germline (reference sequence). The germline V and J ends were trimmed by 0 bases and 0 bases, with 18 bases remaining between them.

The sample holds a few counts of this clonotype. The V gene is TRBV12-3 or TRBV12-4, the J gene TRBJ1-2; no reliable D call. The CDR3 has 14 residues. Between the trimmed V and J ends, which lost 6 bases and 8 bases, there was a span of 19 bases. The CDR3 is CASRPPRPLWGYTF. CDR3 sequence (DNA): TGTGCCAGCAGACCCCCCCGGCCTCTGTGGGGCTACACCTTC.

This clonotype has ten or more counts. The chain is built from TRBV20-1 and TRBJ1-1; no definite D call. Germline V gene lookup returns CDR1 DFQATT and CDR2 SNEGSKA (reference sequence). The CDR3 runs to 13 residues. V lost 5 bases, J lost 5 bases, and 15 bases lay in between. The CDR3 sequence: CSAPTRGGTEAFF. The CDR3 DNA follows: TGCAGTGCTCCGACGAGAGGAGGTACTGAAGCTTTCTTT.

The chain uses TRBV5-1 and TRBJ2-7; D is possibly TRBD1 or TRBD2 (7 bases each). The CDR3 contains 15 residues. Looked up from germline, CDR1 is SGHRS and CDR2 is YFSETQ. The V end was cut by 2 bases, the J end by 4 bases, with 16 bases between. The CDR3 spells CASSLAGQSRYEQYF. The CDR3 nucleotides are TGCGCCAGCAGCTTAGCGGGACAGAGTAGGTACGAGCAGTACTTC.

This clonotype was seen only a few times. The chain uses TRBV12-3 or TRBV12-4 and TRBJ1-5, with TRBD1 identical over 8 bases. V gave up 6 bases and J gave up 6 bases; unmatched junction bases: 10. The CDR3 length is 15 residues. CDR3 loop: CASSPLWTGSQPQHF. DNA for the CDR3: TGTGCCAGCAGCCCCCTATGGACAGGGTCTCAGCCCCAGCATTTT.

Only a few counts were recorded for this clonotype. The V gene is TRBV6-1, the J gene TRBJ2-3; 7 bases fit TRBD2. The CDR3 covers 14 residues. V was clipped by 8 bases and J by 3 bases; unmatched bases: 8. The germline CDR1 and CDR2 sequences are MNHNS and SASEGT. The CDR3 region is CASGAGAPTDTQYF. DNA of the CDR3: TGTGCCAGCGGGGCGGGAGCCCCTACAGATACGCAGTATTTT.

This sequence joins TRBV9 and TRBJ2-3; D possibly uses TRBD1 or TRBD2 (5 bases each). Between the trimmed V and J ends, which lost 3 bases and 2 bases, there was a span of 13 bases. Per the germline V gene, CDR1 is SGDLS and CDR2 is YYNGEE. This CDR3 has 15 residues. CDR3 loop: CASSDRDPYTDTQYF. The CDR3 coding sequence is TGTGCCAGCAGCGACCGGGACCCATACACAGATACGCAGTATTTT.

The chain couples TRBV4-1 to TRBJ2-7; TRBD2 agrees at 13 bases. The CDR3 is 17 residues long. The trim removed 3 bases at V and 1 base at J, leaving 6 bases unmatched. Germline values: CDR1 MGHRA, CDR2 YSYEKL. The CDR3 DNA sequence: TGCGCCAGCAGCCAGAGACTAGCGGGAGGCCAATCCTACGAGCAGTACTTC. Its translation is CASSQRLAGGQSYEQYF.